The clone carrying this T cell receptor (beta chain) has a handful of counts. Its target is not known. These data belong to a study of high-grade serous ovarian cancer treatment subgroups. The germline gives CDR1 MDHEN, CDR2 SYDVKM. The V end was cut by 1 base, the J end by 5 bases, with 12 bases between. The CDR3 has 15 amino acids. Clones were sequenced by immunoSEQ multiplex PCR, and TCRdb holds only the in-frame ones, with some missing. The sample lists thousands of clones; approximately 80% were seen once. Study results and caveats: Repertoire analysis covered CDR3 alone, not CDR1 or CDR2. Repertoire similarity ranged roughly 0.11 to 0.85 between tumors of one patient.

The tumor samples were collected prior to definitive surgery or chemotherapy. The rearrangement joins TRBV28 to TRBJ1-5; D call uncertain. The receptor's source is a human donor with high-grade serous ovarian cancer. Sequenced: tumor tissue. For the CDR3, the DNA is TGTGCCAGCAGTTTATTGGGTGAGATGGATCAGCCCCAGCATTTT. This gives the protein CASSLLGEMDQPQHF.